This T cell receptor beta chain came from a study of blood T cell repertoires in COVID-19. Study-level background: Material from acute and convalescent COVID-19 was sourced from the United States, Italy and Spain. PBMCs, B-cell-depleted T cells, or T cells provided the cDNA or gDNA that made up the material.

V was cut by 4 bases and J by 1 base, with 9 bases left in between. CDR1 is KGHSH, CDR2 LQKENI, per germline. This CDR3 is built from 14 residues. As handled by the study authors: Reference gene primer amplification gave estimated nucleated cell counts. TCRdb keeps only in-frame clones here, not all; method: immunoSEQ multiplex PCR. V and J calls and clone size come straight from that table; D and trimming were deduced from the DNA. The table lists 200,000 to 250,000 clones, about 85% of them singletons. Sequenced material: peripheral blood. The chain has TRBV18 and TRBJ2-3; a weak D match, TRBD1 (5 bases). This TCR was recovered from a woman in her fifties or sixties who had recovered from COVID-19. The CDR3, as DNA: TGTGCCAGCTCACAAGGGGTCGGCACAGATACGCAGTATTTT. It translates to CASSQGVGTDTQYF.